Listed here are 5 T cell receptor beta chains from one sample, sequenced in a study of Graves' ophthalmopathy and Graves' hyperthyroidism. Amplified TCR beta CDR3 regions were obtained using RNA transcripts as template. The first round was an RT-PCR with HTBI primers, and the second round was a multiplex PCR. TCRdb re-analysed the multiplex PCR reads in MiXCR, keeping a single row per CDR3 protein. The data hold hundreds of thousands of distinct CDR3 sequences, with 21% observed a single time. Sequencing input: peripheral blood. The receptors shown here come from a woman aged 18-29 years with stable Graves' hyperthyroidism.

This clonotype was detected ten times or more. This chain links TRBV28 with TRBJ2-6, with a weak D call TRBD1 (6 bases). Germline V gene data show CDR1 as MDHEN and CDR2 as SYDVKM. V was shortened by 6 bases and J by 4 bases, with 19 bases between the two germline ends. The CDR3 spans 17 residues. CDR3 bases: TGTGCCAGCAGCCCTATCAGGGGCGTAAGAGGGGCCAACGTCCTGACTTTC. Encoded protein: CASSPIRGVRGANVLTF.

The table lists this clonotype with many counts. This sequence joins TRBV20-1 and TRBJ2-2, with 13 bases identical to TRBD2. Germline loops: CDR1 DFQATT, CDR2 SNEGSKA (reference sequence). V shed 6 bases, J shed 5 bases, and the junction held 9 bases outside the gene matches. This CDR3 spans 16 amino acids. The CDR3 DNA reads TGCAGTGCAACCCCGACTAGCGGGAGGAGGACCGGGGAGCTGTTTTTT. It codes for CSATPTSGRRTGELFF.

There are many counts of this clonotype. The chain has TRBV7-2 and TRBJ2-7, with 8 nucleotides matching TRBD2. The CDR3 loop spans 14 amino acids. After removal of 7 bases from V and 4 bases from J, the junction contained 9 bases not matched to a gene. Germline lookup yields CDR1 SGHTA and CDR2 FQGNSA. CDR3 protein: CASTSAGAIYEQYF. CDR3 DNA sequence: TGTGCCAGCACCTCAGCGGGAGCCATTTACGAGCAGTACTTC. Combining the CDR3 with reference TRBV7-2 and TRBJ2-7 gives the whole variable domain GAGVSQSPSNKVTEKGKDVELRCDPISGHTALYWYRQSLGQGLEFLIYFQGNSAPDKSGLPSDRFSAERTGGSVSTLTIQRTQQEDSAVYLCASTSAGAIYEQYFGPGTRLTVT.

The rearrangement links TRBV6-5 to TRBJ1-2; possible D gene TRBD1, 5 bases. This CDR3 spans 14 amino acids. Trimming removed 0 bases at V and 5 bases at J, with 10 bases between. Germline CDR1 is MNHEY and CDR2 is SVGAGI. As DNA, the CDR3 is TGTGCCAGCAGTTACTCGGACGGACAATATGGCTACACCTTC. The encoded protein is CASSYSDGQYGYTF.

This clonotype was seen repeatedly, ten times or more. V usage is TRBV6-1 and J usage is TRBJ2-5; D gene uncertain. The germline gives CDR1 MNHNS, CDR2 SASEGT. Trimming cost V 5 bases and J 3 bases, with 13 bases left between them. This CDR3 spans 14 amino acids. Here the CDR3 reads CASSIPLGKETQYF. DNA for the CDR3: TGTGCCAGCAGTATTCCCTTGGGGAAAGAGACCCAGTACTTC.